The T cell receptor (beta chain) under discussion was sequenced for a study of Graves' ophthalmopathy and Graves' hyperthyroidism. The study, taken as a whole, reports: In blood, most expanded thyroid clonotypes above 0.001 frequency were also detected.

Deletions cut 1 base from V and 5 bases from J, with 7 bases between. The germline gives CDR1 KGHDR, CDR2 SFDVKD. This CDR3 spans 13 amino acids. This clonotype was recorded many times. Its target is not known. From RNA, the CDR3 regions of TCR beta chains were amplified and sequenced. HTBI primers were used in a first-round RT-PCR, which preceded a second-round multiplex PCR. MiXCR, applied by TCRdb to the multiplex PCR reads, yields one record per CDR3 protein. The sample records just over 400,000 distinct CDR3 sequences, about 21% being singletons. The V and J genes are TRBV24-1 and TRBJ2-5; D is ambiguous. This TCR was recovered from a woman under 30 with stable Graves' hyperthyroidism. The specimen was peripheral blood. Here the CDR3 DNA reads TGTGCCACCAGTGATTTATCTGGGGAGACCCAGTACTTC. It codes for CATSDLSGETQYF.